This T cell receptor beta chain appears in the sequencing data of a study of shared clonotypes between healthy human individuals. Method: immunoSEQ multiplex PCR; TCRdb's copy keeps in-frame clones and lacks some. This table holds roughly 1,100,000 clones, 75% found once. Germline CDR1 KGHSH, CDR2 LQKENI. There are 14 residues in the CDR3. Trimming removed 4 bases from V and 10 bases from J; junction bases left unmatched: 10. What was sequenced was memory CD4+ T cells sorted from blood. Subset here: CD45RA-negative fraction. This sequence joins TRBV18 and TRBJ1-2; TRBD1 aligns across 9 bases. This sequence was found in a man aged 18 to 29 in good health. In DNA, the CDR3 is TGTGCCAGCTCACACCGGGACAGGGATCGTGACTACACCTTC. Its protein is CASSHRDRDRDYTF.